This TCR beta chain was retrieved from a study of blood T cell repertoires in COVID-19. Germline loops: CDR1 LGHNA, CDR2 YNFKEQ. J was trimmed by 2 bases and V by 0 bases; bases with no gene match: 5. The CDR3 is made up of 17 amino acids. The sample holds one count of this clone. The assay was immunoSEQ multiplex PCR, and TCRdb's table has in-frame clones only and misses some. The data show under 300,000 clones, approximately 86% seen once. The V and J genes are TRBV4-2 and TRBJ2-3, with TRBD2 identical over 10 bases. This receptor was obtained from an older woman with active or convalescent COVID-19. The specimen was peripheral blood. CDR3 loop: CASSQEWLAGVTDTQYF. The CDR3 DNA follows: TGTGCCAGCAGCCAAGAATGGCTAGCGGGAGTCACAGATACGCAGTATTTT.